One and the same sample provided the 14 T cell receptor beta chains below, sequenced in a study of Ad26.COV2.S vaccination and SARS-CoV-2 variants. The treatment here: over 15 received Ad26.COV2.S at low or high dose, single or two shots; about 5 received placebo; per-sample allocation not given. Day 63 following the first vaccine or placebo injection was when the samples were taken. TCRdb keeps only in-frame clones here, not all; method: immunoSEQ multiplex PCR. The table shows 250,000 to 300,000 clones, with more than 75% occurring only once. This sample comprised peripheral blood, obtained in a trial of Ad26.COV2.S vaccine versus placebo. Receptor source: a person aged 18-60 years who received the Ad26.COV2.S COVID-19 vaccine or a placebo.

The CDR3, as DNA: TGTGCCAGCAGCTGGGACGGCTATGGCTACACCTTC. Its protein is CASSWDGYGYTF. The chain couples TRBV11-2 to TRBJ1-2, with a tentative D call TRBD1 (5 bases). Per germline, CDR1 SGHAT and CDR2 FQNNGV. This CDR3 is built from 12 residues. The ends were cut back, 4 bases at V and 4 bases at J, with 7 bases in the middle. Using reference TRBV11-2 and TRBJ1-2 for the parts outside the CDR3, the full variable domain is EAGVAQSPRYKIIEKRQSVAFWCNPISGHATLYWYQQILGQGPKLLIQFQNNGVVDDSQLPKDRFSAERLKGVDSTLKIQPAKLEDSAVYLCASSWDGYGYTFGSGTRLTVV.

The chain carries TRBV4-3 and TRBJ2-7; 8 bases are a match to TRBD2. CDR3 length: 15 amino acids. Trimming cost V 4 bases and J 3 bases; bases outside gene matches: 8. Looked up from germline, CDR1 is LGHNA and CDR2 is YSLEER. The CDR3 coding sequence is TGCGCCAGCAGCCCTTCGACTAGCGCGAGCTACGAGCAGTACTTC. It codes for CASSPSTSASYEQYF.

The V gene is TRBV7-9, the J gene TRBJ1-2; D might be TRBD1 (6 bases). CDR3 length: 12 residues. V lost 3 bases, J lost 8 bases, and 10 bases lay in between. From germline, CDR1 is SEHNR and CDR2 FQNEAQ (reference sequence). As DNA, the CDR3 is TGTGCCAGCAGCTTTCAGGGGCGAGGCTACACCTTC. Its protein is CASSFQGRGYTF. The variable domain in full, with the rest retrieved from reference TRBV7-9 and TRBJ1-2, is DTGVSQNPRHKITKRGQNVTFRCDPISEHNRLYWYRQTLGQGPEFLTYFQNEAQLEKSRLLSDRFSAERPKGSFSTLEIQRTEQGDSAMYLCASSFQGRGYTFGSGTRLTVV.

The J gene is TRBJ2-3, the V gene TRBV12-5; D remains ambiguous. The CDR3 totals 14 residues. Trimming left V 6 bases short and J 2 bases short, with 12 bases between. The germline gives CDR1 LGHNT, CDR2 FRNRAP. The CDR3, as DNA: TGTGCTAGTGGCCCGAGCGCGTTCACAGATACGCAGTATTTT. It specifies CASGPSAFTDTQYF.

This clone has a single count. V is TRBV18 and J is TRBJ1-5; 7 bases match TRBD1. This CDR3 has 14 amino acids. V lost 2 bases to trimming and J lost 6 bases; unmatched junction nucleotides: 4. Germline CDR1 and CDR2: KGHSH and LQKENI. This chain's CDR3 is CASSPDRVGQPQHF. CDR3 nucleotides: TGTGCCAGCTCACCAGACAGGGTGGGTCAGCCCCAGCATTTT.

The chain is built from TRBV5-8 and TRBJ1-2, with D possibly matching TRBD1 (6 bases). CDR3 length: 16 residues. Deletions cut 2 bases from V and 8 bases from J, with 22 bases between. Germline CDR1 is SGHTS and CDR2 is YDEGEE. The CDR3 region has the DNA TGTGCCAGCAGCTTCCGGCCGGGGGGGGGCGCGACCGGCTACACCTTC. The encoded protein is CASSFRPGGGATGYTF.

V and J are TRBV20-1 and TRBJ1-6; D ambiguous. The V and J ends lost 3 bases and 16 bases respectively, with 7 bases between them. The germline gives CDR1 DFQATT, CDR2 SNEGSKA (reference sequence). This CDR3 spans 9 amino acids. The CDR3 coding sequence is TGCAGTGCTAGGACGGCACTCCACTTT. This codes for CSARTALHF.

The chain recombines TRBV7-9 with TRBJ1-1; D unclear. Trimming pared 3 bases from V and 3 bases from J, leaving 14 bases between. The CDR3 sequence is 15 residues long. Germline assignment: CDR1 SEHNR and CDR2 FQNEAQ (reference sequence). CDR3 residues: CASSFFGPLYTEAFF. The DNA of the CDR3 is TGTGCCAGCAGCTTTTTCGGCCCCCTATACACTGAAGCTTTCTTT.

This sequence joins TRBV6-4 and TRBJ2-1; maybe TRBD2 (5 bases). Germline assignment: CDR1 MRHNA and CDR2 SNTAGT. CDR3 length: 14 residues. With 3 bases removed from V and 4 bases from J, the gap between germline ends came to 10 bases. The CDR3 region has the DNA TGTGCCAGCAGTGAGGCAGGAGGTTACAATGAGCAGTTCTTC. Its translation is CASSEAGGYNEQFF.

This clone is a singleton in its sample. This chain connects TRBV7-2 to TRBJ2-7; D possibly corresponds to TRBD1 (5 bases). Trimming pared 4 bases from V and 3 bases from J, leaving 13 bases between. Germline CDR1 is SGHTA and CDR2 is FQGNSA. CDR3 length equals 14 residues. The CDR3 DNA reads as TGTGCCAGCAGCTCCGACAGACGGAACTACGAGCAGTACTTC. Protein: CASSSDRRNYEQYF.

CDR3 nucleotides: TGTGCCAGCAGCTTCTTCGCTAGCGGGACCGTAGATACGCAGTATTTT. Translation: CASSFFASGTVDTQYF. The chain combines TRBV7-2 with TRBJ2-3, with 9 bases identical to TRBD2. The J segment lost 5 bases and the V segment lost 3 bases, leaving 9 bases of the junction unmatched. Germline values: CDR1 SGHTA, CDR2 FQGNSA. The CDR3 spans 16 residues.

This chain connects TRBV6-5 to TRBJ1-1, with 7 nucleotides matching TRBD1. With V trimmed by 4 bases and J by 4 bases, 6 bases remained unmatched. CDR3 length equals 14 residues. Germline values: CDR1 MNHEY, CDR2 SVGAGI. The CDR3 DNA is TGTGCCAGCAGTTTAACAGGGGTAGGCACTGAAGCTTTCTTT. Translating it yields CASSLTGVGTEAFF.

The chain is built from TRBV30 and TRBJ1-3, with no clear D. V lost 2 bases to trimming and J lost 0 bases, with 5 bases between them. CDR1 and CDR2 from the germline V gene are GTSNPN and SVGIG (reference sequence). This CDR3 comprises 13 residues. The CDR3 region is CAWSRSSGNTIYF. CDR3 DNA: TGTGCCTGGAGTCGCAGCTCTGGAAACACCATATATTTT.

V and J are TRBV7-6 and TRBJ1-1; tentatively, D is TRBD1 (6 bases). The CDR3 runs 13 residues. V was clipped by 2 bases and J by 5 bases, with 9 bases between them. Germline CDR1 and CDR2: SGHVS and FNYEAQ. CDR3 in amino acids: CASSLKTGTEAFF. CDR3 bases: TGTGCCAGCAGCTTAAAAACAGGGACTGAAGCTTTCTTT.